This TCR beta chain was obtained from a study of yellow fever vaccine responses in identical twins. Regarding the study as a whole: Twins' vaccine T cell responses were reported to seem partly convergent and partly personalized.

TCRdb re-analysed the RT-PCR reads in MiXCR, keeping a single row per CDR3 protein. The sample lists about 21,000 distinct CDR3 sequences; around four fifths were seen once. Per germline, CDR1 MGHRA and CDR2 YSYEKL. This CDR3 spans 14 amino acids. Trimming shortened V by 4 bases and J by 4 bases, and 13 bases separated the two germline ends. A word on this clonotype: The antigen is not known.

This specimen was T cells from blood (PBMCs), unsorted or a sorted subset (not recorded which), taken before or after yellow fever vaccination (not recorded which). The receptor was isolated from a woman under 30 who received the yellow fever vaccine. The chain has TRBV4-1 and TRBJ1-1; the D gene is possibly TRBD1 (5 bases). The CDR3 region has the DNA TGCGCCAGCAGCCGGGCCGGGGGGGTCACTGAAGCTTTCTTT. Translating gives CASSRAGGVTEAFF.